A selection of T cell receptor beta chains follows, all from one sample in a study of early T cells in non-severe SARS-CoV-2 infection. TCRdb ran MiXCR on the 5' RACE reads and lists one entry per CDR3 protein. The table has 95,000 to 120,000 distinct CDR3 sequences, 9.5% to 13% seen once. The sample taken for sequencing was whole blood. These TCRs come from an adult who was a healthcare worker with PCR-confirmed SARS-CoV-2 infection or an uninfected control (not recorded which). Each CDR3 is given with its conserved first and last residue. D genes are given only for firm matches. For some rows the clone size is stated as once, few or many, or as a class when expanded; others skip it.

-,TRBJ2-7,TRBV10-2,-,TGCGCCAGCCGTGAAAATGCCGGGAACGAGCAGTACTTC,CASRENAGNEQYF
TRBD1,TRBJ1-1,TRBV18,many,TGTGCCAGCTCATCAATTGGGACAGGGGGCACTGAAGCTTTCTTT,CASSSIGTGGTEAFF
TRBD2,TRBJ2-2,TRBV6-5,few,TGTGCCAGCAGTCGACCCGGACTAGCGACGAACACCGGGGAGCTGTTTTTT,CASSRPGLATNTGELFF
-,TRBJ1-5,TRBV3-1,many,TGTGCCAGCAGCCCGACCGGGACGAATCAGCCCCAGCATTTT,CASSPTGTNQPQHF
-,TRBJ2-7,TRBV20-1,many,TGCAGTGCCCAAACAGATTACGAGCAGTACTTC,CSAQTDYEQYF
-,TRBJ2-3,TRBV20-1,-,TGCAGTGCTACCCGCACAGATACGCAGTATTTT,CSATRTDTQYF
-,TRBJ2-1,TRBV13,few,TGTGCCAGCAGCTTAGTAGGTGGGGTAAGGTACAATGAGCAGTTCTTC,CASSLVGGVRYNEQFF
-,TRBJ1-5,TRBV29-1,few,TGCAGCGTTGAAGACCCCCTATGGGGTCAGCCCCAGCATTTT,CSVEDPLWGQPQHF
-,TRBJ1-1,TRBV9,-,TGTGCCAGCAGCTCCCGCCCTTGGGGAGACAGTATGAACACTGAAGCTTTCTTT,CASSSRPWGDSMNTEAFF
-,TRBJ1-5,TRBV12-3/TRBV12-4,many,TGTGCCAGCAGTTTAGACCGCGGACAGCCCCAGCATTTT,CASSLDRGQPQHF
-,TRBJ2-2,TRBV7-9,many,TGTGCCAGCAGCCCAGGGACCTCCACCGGGGAGCTGTTTTTT,CASSPGTSTGELFF
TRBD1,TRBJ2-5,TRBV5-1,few,TGCGCCAGCAGCTTGGATGGGACAGTTGGCCAAGAGACCCAGTACTTC,CASSLDGTVGQETQYF